This T cell receptor (beta chain) was identified during a study of technical replicates of blood from several donors. The protocol was immunoSEQ multiplex PCR, while the TCRdb copy is restricted to in-frame clones and leaves out a portion. The sample records tens of thousands of clones, about 86% being singletons. Between the trimmed V and J ends, which lost 4 bases and 1 base, there was a span of 9 bases. The CDR3 length is 14 residues. Per germline, CDR1 SNHLY and CDR2 FYNNEI. The sequencing sample was made of PBMCs. This sequence was found in a human donor in good health. Some clones in this sample may be carry-over from other donors' samples. This chain connects TRBV2 to TRBJ2-3, with no clear D. CDR3 region: CASSGALGTDTQYF. The DNA for the CDR3 is TGTGCCAGCAGTGGAGCCCTCGGCACAGATACGCAGTATTTT.